This T cell receptor (beta chain) was sequenced during a study of control samples from healthy donors and cancer patients. The table came from immunoSEQ multiplex PCR; TCRdb's copy has only in-frame clones and leaves some out. In the table there are around 68,000 clones, 83% of which are singletons. With 6 bases clipped from V and 6 bases from J, the junction kept 8 bases outside the gene matches. The CDR3 is made up of 14 amino acids. Germline CDR1 is MNHEY and CDR2 is SMNVEV (reference sequence). The chain has TRBV27 and TRBJ2-4, with 7 nucleotides matching TRBD1. This receptor was identified in a man in his sixties in good health. Sequenced material: blood. The CDR3 nucleotides are TGTGCCAGCAGCCAGGGGGTCCCGGGAAACATTCAGTACTTC. This gives the protein CASSQGVPGNIQYF.